This entry describes one T cell receptor beta chain. This clone appeared a few times. Its antigen has not been determined. There are no base qualities to consult, and no much larger clone falls within one base. The data were obtained in a study of cytomegalovirus exposure and HLA in healthy donors (dated by TCRdb to 2015 to 2018). Regarding the complete study: In an earlier analysis of 587 of the donors, approximately 260 Gb of sequence data and roughly 100 million unique TCR beta sequences from approximately 180 million T cells were reported. An early release covering about 600 HLA-typed donors comprised 250 to 350 gigabases of sequencing data and tens of millions of unique TCR sequences. Among the approximately 400 genotyped donors, under 90% belonged to the genetic ancestry cluster associated with self-reported Caucasian donors. The study aimed to test whether cataloging public T cell receptors could reveal signatures of past pathogen exposure. The study used immunosequencing to profile the T cell repertoires of 666 subjects and linked those repertoires to cytomegalovirus serostatus. A separate validation cohort of roughly 120 different subjects was used in addition to the approximately 700-subject first cohort. To predict cytomegalovirus infection status, the study brought together high-throughput TCR immunosequencing, statistical association of individual TCRs with disease status, and machine learning. To study patterns of TCR occurrence, a later analysis re-analyzed previously published TCR beta repertoires from 666 donors and added high-resolution HLA genotyping. Rather than using new phenotypic data, the later analysis identified candidate immune exposures from TCR beta sequences and from how often those sequences occurred across donors. In an earlier analysis of 587 of the donors, high-throughput TCR beta sequencing was used to judge whether each TCR beta V gene segment behaved as functional or pseudogenic. Alongside the repertoire data, information on donor age, sex, ethnicity and CMV serostatus was compiled. In a later genetic analysis, genome-wide SNP genotypes for about 55% of the 666 donors were used, and that subset was treated as a discovery cohort. All discovery cohort repertoires had been generated using a single sequencing platform. HLA typing covered class I and class II loci at four-digit resolution. Typing coverage varied by locus: roughly 629-630 donors for A, B, C, DRB1 and DQB1; more than 500 for DQA1; over 600 for DPA1; about 450 for DPB1. Roughly 5 DR-DQ haplotypes were handled as single units for association and clustering because linkage in the cohort was strong. On average, around 230,000 unique TCR beta nucleotide sequences were sequenced per donor among some 420 genotyped donors of the cohort, with 15% to 20% of those sequences being non-productive. Points the paper makes about the study in general: The classifier was reported to diagnose cytomegalovirus status with high specificity and sensitivity in both the original and validation cohorts. Because some donors lacked HLA typing at each locus, the association tests relied only on the typed subset. A few of the identified cytomegalovirus-associated TCR beta chains were confirmed in vitro to be specific for cytomegalovirus antigens. When HLA alleles, especially DR and DQ, strongly co-occurred, attributing TCR associations to individual alleles was difficult. A later genetic analysis associated a missense DCLRE1C variant with V-gene and J-gene trimming of TCR beta chains, and an independent cohort replicated the association. In a later genetic analysis, fewer N-insertions in productive TCRs were reported among donors in an Asian-associated ancestry cluster than the 666-donor mean. CMV serostatus was the only immune exposure information available for the cohort. A group of highly shared sequence variants was considered likely to be a technical artifact of the sequencing pipeline. In this cohort, only TCR beta chains were sequenced, and detectable features were limited by the absence of alpha or paired-chain data. Correlated functional status among segregating V segments might be attributable to linkage disequilibrium, but an unknown experimental factor could not be ruled out. In a later analysis, the rate of TCR association differed among HLA loci, with DRB1 alleles having the most associated TCRs and HLA-C alleles having the fewest. In an earlier analysis of around 600 of the donors, most TCR beta V segments appeared in productive rearrangements about 87% or about 30% of the time, broadly matching IMGT annotations. In a later analysis, HLA-associated TCR beta chains showed more clonal expansion and lower generation probabilities than non-associated chains that were equally common. In a later analysis, about 16,000 TCR beta sequences were associated with specific HLA alleles at a false discovery rate of 0.05. In the study, some 160 TCR beta chains were listed as associated with cytomegalovirus. Most TCR sequences were seen in very few donors, while some public TCRs were found in many individuals. A later analysis found that most CMV-associated TCR beta chains appeared HLA-restricted, with HLA associations seemingly driven largely by CMV exposure. The presence/absence analyses assumed that sequencing depth was roughly uniform across donors, and that assumption may not be true. It was suggested by the authors that the approach could potentially be generalized to other disease states and immunological phenotypes. A further reported finding was that TCR beta sequences accurately predicted the HLA-A and HLA-B alleles for most subjects in the first cohort. Because counts were too low, fewer than 20 rarely observed V segments, including chromosome 9 orphons, were excluded from the earlier analysis of 587 of the donors. Because the 87-base-pair reads could not distinguish some IMGT-functional V segments, including TRBV6-2 and TRBV6-3, those segments were excluded. Several of the top co-occurrence clusters appeared to be linked to parvovirus B19, influenza, CMV and Epstein-Barr virus, according to a later analysis.

The cohort consisted of 670 or so healthy bone marrow donors. At the time of sampling, every cohort member was nominally healthy, though immune exposures that went unrecorded were likely present. The donor was CMV seronegative and belonged to the group of 350 or so seronegative cohort members. Every donor gave a peripheral blood sample, and the peripheral blood mononuclear cells from that sample were used for TCR beta sequencing. Genomic DNA was extracted from the blood cell samples with the Qiagen DNeasy Blood Extraction Kit. Libraries were constructed by the immunoSEQ multiplex PCR assay. A mixture of 60 forward primers for TCR Vbeta segments and 13 reverse primers for TCR Jbeta segments was used in the multiplex PCR. A multiplex PCR assay on genomic DNA amplified the CDR3 region of rearranged TCR beta genes. On the Illumina HiSeq System, the amplified TCR beta libraries were sequenced as 87-base-pair reads. In the source study's methods: A later analysis counted about 80 million unique TCR beta chains across the 690 or so repertoires, and 9.5 million to 11 million of these chains were shared by at least two donors. Raw reads were error-corrected and collapsed into unique sequences by a nearest-neighbor algorithm in which closely related sequences were merged to remove PCR and sequencing errors. V, D and J gene segments were assigned by aligning CDR3 sequences to IMGT reference sequences. Each retained sequence needed at least a six-nucleotide match to both a V gene segment and a J gene segment. A rearrangement was called productive if the CDR3 had no stop codons and remained in frame with V and J, and every other rearrangement was called non-productive. Following IMGT convention, CDR3 was defined as the stretch from the second conserved V-encoded cysteine up to the conserved J-encoded phenylalanine. Sequences without an unambiguous match to a single V gene segment were excluded from the earlier analysis of a few hundred of the donors. An earlier analysis of several hundred of the donors classified V segments as functional when productive rearrangements were above 56.7% and as segregating when the standard deviation between donors was above 5%. A statistical classification framework was built to diagnose cytomegalovirus status from the catalog of TCR beta chain sequences. In a later analysis, V and J genes were assigned by comparing TCR nucleotide sequences against IMGT/GENE-DB human TR gene sequences. The TCRdist pipeline was used in a later analysis to assign CDR3 sequences and most-parsimonious VDJ recombination scenarios. A later analysis defined each TCR beta chain by its CDR3 amino acid sequence plus V-gene family, and excluded reads lacking a unique V-gene family. A later analysis removed over 500 highly shared, low-generation-probability nucleotide sequences to deal with suspected cross-contamination and a sequencing artifact. A later analysis calculated a clonal expansion index for each public chain from normalized within-repertoire ranks of inferred template counts. In a later analysis, generation probabilities were computed using a VDJ recombination model fitted to out-of-frame rearrangements, and the results were checked against IGoR. Hypergeometric tests were used in a later analysis to score TCR-TCR, TCR-HLA and TCR-CMV co-occurrence, with a repertoire-size bias correction applied to the TCR pairs. False discovery rates were estimated in a later analysis by permuting HLA or CMV assignments 20 times. In a later analysis, co-occurring TCRs were grouped using DBSCAN, and TCRdist sequence similarity was added for clustering within HLA-allele-positive subsets. Repertoires with fewer than 30,000 or more than 120,000 public chains were left out of co-occurrence clustering, as were a few repertoires with anomalous nucleotide sharing. TCRdb mirrors the immuneACCESS table, restricted to in-frame sequences. Some clones are absent from its copies; in checked studies, under half trace to an unresolved V gene, and the reason for the others is unknown. V and J calls plus clone size are reproduced from that table; the DNA served to infer D and trimming. Recorded for this sample are 95,000 to 100,000 clones; about 80% of them occurred a single time. The ten largest account for 4.1% of the sample.

V and J are truncated by 0 bases and 0 bases respectively, leaving an intervening sequence of 6 bases. The CDR3 numbers 15 residues from cysteine through phenylalanine. Of all the DNA, just the CDR3 is kept, 45 bases in frame from base 1. Taken from the germline V gene, the CDR1 and CDR2 loops are LGHNA and YSLEER. The TCR sequence derives from a man between 35 and 55 years old in good health and CMV-seronegative. Sequencing input: PBMCs. This chain joins TRBV4-3 to TRBJ2-1; no D segment can be confidently identified. The bases read TGCGCCAGCAGCCAAGACCACAGCTCCTACAATGAGCAGTTCTTC. Translation gives CASSQDHSSYNEQFF.